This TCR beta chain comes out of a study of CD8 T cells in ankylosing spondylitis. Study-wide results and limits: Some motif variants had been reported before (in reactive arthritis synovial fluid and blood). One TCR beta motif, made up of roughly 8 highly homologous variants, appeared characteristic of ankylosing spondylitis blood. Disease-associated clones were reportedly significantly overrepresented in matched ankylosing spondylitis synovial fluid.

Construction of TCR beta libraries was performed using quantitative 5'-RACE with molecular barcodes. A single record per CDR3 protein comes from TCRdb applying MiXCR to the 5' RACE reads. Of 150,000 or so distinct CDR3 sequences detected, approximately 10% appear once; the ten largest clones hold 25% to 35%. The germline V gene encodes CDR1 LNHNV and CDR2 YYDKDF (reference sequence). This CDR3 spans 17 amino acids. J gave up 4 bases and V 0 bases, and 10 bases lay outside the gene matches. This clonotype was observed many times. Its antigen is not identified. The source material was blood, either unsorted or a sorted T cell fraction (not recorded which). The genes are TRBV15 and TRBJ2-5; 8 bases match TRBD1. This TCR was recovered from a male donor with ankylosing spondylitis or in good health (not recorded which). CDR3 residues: CATSRDRATGGLETQYF. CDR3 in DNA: TGTGCCACCAGCAGAGATAGGGCTACAGGGGGTCTAGAGACCCAGTACTTC.